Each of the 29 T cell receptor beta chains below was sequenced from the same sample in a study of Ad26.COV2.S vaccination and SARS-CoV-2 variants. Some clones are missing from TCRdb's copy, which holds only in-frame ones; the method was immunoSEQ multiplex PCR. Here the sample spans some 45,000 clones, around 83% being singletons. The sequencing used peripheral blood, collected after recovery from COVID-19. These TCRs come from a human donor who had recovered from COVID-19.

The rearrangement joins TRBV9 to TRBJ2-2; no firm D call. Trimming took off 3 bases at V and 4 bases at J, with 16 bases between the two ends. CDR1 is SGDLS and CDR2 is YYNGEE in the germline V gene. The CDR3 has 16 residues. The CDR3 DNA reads TGTGCCAGCAGCGACGTGGACGAGCCGGGCACCGGGGAGCTGTTTTTT. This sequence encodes CASSDVDEPGTGELFF.

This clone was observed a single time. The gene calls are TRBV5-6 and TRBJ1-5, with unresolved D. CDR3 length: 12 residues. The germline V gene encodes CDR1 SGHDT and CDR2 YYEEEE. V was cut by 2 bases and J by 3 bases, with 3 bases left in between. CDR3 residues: CASSFFNQPQHF. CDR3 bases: TGTGCCAGCAGCTTCTTCAATCAGCCCCAGCATTTT.

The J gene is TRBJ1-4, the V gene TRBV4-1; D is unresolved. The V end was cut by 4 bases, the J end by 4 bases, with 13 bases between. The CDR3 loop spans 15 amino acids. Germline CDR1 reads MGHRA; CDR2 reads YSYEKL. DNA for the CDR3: TGCGCCAGCAGCCTGACCTCCGGGGATAATGAAAAACTGTTTTTT. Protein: CASSLTSGDNEKLFF.

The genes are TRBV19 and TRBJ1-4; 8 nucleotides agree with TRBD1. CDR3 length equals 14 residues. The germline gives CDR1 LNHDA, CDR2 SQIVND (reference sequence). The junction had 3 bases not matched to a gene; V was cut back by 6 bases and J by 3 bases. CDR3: CASRDRAANEKLFF. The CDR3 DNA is TGTGCCAGTAGGGACAGGGCGGCTAATGAAAAACTGTTTTTT.

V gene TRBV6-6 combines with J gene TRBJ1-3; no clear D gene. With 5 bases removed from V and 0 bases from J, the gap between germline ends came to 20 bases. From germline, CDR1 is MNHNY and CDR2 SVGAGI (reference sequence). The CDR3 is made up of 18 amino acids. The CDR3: CASSPRGPYGNSGNTIYF. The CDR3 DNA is TGTGCCAGCAGTCCCCGCGGGCCATATGGGAACTCTGGAAACACCATATATTTT.

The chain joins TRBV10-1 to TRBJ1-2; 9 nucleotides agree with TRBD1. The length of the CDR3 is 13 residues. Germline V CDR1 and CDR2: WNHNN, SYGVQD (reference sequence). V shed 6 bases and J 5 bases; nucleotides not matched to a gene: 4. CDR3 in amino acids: CASSPGTGYGYTF. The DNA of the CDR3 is TGCGCCAGCAGCCCCGGGACAGGGTATGGCTACACCTTC.

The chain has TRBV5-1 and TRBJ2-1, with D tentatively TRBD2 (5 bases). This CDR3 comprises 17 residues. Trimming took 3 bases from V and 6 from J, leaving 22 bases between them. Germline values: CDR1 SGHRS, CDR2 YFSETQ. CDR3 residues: CASSSTSRLTTGNEQFF. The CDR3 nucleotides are TGCGCCAGCAGCTCTACTAGTCGGTTGACGACGGGCAATGAGCAGTTCTTC.

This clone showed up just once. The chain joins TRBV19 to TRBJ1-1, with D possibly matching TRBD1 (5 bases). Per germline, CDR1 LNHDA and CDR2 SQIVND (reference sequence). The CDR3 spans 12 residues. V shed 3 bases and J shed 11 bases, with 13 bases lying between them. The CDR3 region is CASSMGPPGAFF. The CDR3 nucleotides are TGTGCCAGTAGTATGGGGCCCCCGGGCGCTTTCTTT.

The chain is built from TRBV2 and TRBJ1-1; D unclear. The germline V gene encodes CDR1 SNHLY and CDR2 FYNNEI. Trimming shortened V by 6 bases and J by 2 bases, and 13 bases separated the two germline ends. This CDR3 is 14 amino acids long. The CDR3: CASRQPGLNTEAFF. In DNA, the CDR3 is TGTGCCAGCAGGCAACCGGGCCTTAACACTGAAGCTTTCTTT.

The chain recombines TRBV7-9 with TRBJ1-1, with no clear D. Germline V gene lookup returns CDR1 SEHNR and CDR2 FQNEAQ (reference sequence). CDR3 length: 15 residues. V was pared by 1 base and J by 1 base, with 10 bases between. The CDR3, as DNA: TGTGCCAGCAGCTTAGGGTCGGTCCCGAACACTGAAGCTTTCTTT. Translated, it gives CASSLGSVPNTEAFF.

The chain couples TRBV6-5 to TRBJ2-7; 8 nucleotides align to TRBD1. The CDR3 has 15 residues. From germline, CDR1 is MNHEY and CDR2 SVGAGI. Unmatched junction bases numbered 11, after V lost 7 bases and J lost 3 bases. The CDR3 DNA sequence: TGTGCCAGCACCCCCGAAGGGACAGGCGGCTACGAGCAGTACTTC. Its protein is CASTPEGTGGYEQYF.

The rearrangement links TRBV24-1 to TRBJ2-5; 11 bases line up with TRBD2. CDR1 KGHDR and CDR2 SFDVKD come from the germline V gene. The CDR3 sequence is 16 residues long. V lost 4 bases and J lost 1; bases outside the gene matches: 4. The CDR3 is CATSDLAGGLQETQYF. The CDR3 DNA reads TGTGCCACCAGTGACCTAGCGGGGGGACTCCAAGAGACCCAGTACTTC.

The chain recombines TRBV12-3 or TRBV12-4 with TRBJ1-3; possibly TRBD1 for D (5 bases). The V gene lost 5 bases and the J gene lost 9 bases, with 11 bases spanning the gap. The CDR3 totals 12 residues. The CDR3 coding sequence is TGTGCCAGCAGTCTACCGGGGCCCACCATATATTTT. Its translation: CASSLPGPTIYF.

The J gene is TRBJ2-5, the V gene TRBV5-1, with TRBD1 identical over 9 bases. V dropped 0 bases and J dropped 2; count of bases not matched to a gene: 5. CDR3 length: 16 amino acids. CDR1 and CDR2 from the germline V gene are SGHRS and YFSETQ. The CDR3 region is CASSLDGTGPQETQYF. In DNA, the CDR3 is TGCGCCAGCAGCTTGGACGGGACAGGGCCACAAGAGACCCAGTACTTC.

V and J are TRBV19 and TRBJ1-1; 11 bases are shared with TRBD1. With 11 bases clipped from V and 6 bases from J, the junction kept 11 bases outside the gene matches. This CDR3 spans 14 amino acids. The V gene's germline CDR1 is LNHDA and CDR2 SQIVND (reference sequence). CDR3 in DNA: TGTGCCGCCTCGCCGGGACAGGGGGGCCCTGAAGCTTTCTTT. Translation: CAASPGQGGPEAFF.

CDR3 sequence: CASSYLSGAFYNEQFF. The CDR3 DNA follows: TGTGCCAGCAGTTACCTTAGCGGGGCCTTCTACAATGAGCAGTTCTTC. This chain links TRBV6-2 or TRBV6-3 with TRBJ2-1; the match to TRBD2 covers 8 bases. Germline-derived CDR1 and CDR2 are MNHEY and SVGEGT. V trimming: 2 bases; J trimming: 3 bases; junction bases outside the gene matches: 6. CDR3 length: 16 amino acids.

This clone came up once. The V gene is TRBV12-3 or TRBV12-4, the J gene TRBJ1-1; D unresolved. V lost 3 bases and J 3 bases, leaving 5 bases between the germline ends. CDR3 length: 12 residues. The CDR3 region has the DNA TGTGCCAGCAGTTTTCTGGACACTGAAGCTTTCTTT. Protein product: CASSFLDTEAFF.

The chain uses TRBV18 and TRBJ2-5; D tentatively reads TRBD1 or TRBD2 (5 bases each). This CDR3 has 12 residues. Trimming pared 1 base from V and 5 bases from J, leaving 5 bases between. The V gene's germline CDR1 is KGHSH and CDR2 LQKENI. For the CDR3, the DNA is TGTGCCAGCTCACCACGGGGGGAGACCCAGTACTTC. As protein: CASSPRGETQYF.

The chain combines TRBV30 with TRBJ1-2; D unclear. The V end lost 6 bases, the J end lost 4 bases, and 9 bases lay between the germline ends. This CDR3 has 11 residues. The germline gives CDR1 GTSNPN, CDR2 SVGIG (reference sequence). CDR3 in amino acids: CACVGFYGYTF. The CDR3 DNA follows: TGTGCCTGTGTCGGGTTCTATGGCTACACCTTC.

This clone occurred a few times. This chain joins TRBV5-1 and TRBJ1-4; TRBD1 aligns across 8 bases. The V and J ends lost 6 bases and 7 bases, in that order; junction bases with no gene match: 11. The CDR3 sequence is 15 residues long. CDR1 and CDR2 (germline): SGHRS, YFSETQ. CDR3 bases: TGCGCCAGCACCATCGCCGGGACAGGAGGTGAAAAACTGTTTTTT. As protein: CASTIAGTGGEKLFF. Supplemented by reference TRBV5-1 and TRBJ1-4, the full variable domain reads KAGVTQTPRYLIKTRGQQVTLSCSPISGHRSVSWYQQTPGQGLQFLFEYFSETQRNKGNFPGRFSGRQFSNSRSEMNVSTLELGDSALYLCASTIAGTGGEKLFFGSGTQLSVL.

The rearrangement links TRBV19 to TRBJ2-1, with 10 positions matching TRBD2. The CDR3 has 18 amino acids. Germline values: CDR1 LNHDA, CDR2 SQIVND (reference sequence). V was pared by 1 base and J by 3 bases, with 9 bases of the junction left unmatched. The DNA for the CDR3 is TGTGCCAGTAGTATAGCCCAGCTAGCGGGAGCACACTACAATGAGCAGTTCTTC. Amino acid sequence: CASSIAQLAGAHYNEQFF.

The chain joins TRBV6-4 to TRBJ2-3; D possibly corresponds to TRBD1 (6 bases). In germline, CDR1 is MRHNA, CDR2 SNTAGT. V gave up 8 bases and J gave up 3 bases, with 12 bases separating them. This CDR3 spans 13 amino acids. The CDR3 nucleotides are TGTGCCAGCGGCACAGGGCATACAGATACGCAGTATTTT. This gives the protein CASGTGHTDTQYF.

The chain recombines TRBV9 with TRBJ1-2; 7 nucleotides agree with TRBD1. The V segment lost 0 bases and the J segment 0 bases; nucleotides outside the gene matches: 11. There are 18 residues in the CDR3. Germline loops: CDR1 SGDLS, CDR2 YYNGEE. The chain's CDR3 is CASSVDRSGGPPNYGYTF. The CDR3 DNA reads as TGTGCCAGCAGCGTAGACCGATCAGGGGGACCGCCTAACTATGGCTACACCTTC.

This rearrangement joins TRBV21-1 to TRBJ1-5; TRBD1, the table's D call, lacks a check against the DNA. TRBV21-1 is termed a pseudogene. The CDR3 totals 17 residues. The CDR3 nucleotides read TGTGCCAGCAGCAAGGTCAGGAAACAGCCCCTCAATCAGCCCCAGCATTTT. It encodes CASSKVRKQPLNQPQHF.

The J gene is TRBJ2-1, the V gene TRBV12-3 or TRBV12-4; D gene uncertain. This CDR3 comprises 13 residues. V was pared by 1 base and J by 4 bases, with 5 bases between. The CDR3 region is CASSLGDYNEQFF. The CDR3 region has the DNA TGTGCCAGCAGTTTAGGAGATTACAATGAGCAGTTCTTC.

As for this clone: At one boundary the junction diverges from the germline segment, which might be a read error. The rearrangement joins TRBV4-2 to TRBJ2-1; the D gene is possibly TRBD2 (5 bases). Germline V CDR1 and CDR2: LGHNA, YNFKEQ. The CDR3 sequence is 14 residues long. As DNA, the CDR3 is TGTGCCAGCAGCCAAGATCTACTAGTCAATGAGCGGTTCTTC. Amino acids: CASSQDLLVNERFF.

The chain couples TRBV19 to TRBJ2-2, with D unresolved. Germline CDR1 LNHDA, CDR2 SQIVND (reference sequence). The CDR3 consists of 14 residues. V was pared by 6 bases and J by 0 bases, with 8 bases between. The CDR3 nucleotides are TGTGCCAGTAGAGGGTTGGCGAACACCGGGGAGCTGTTTTTT. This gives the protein CASRGLANTGELFF.

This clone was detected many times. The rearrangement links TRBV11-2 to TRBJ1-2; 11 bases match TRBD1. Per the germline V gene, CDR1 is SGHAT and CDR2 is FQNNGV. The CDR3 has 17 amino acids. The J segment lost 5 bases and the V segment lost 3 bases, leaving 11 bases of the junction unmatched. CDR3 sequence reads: CASSFPRDRGGLYGYTF. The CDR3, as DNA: TGTGCCAGCAGCTTCCCCCGGGACAGGGGGGGGCTTTATGGCTACACCTTC.

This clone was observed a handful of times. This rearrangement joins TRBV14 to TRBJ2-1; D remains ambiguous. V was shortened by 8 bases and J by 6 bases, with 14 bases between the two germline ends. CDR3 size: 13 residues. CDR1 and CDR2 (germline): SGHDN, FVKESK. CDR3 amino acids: CASDPGPGNEQFF. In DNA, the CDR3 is TGTGCCAGCGATCCTGGCCCCGGCAATGAGCAGTTCTTC.